This is a list of T cell receptor beta chains from one sample in a study of T-cell memory formation after mild COVID-19. Each CDR3 protein gets one entry after TCRdb re-called the 5' RACE reads with MiXCR. This sample has over 350,000 distinct CDR3 sequences, with roughly 15% found just once. The material sequenced was PBMCs or a T cell subset sorted from them (not recorded which). The source is a man younger than 35 who had mild COVID-19 (a few samples of this study predate the infection). Cell type and time point are not known. CDR3s include the opening cysteine and the closing phenylalanine or tryptophan. Fields, in order: CDR3 DNA, CDR3 protein, V gene, J gene, D gene, clone size. D genes are given only for firm matches. Not all rows give a size; the values are once, few, many and, for expanded clones, a class.

CDR3 DNA: TGTGCCAGCTCACCACTTTGGTCTCGCGAGCAGTACTTC; CDR3 protein: CASSPLWSREQYF; V gene: TRBV18; J gene: TRBJ2-7; D gene: NA; clone size: few
CDR3 DNA: TGCGCCAGCAGCCAAGATCTTGGGAGATCCTCTGGAAACACCATATATTTT; CDR3 protein: CASSQDLGRSSGNTIYF; V gene: TRBV4-3; J gene: TRBJ1-3; D gene: NA; clone size: few
CDR3 DNA: TGTGCCAGCAGTTACTCTTTGGACAGCAGCTTTGAAGCTTTCTTT; CDR3 protein: CASSYSLDSSFEAFF; V gene: TRBV6-5; J gene: TRBJ1-1; D gene: NA; clone size: many
CDR3 DNA: TGCAGCGCCTTAAGGGGGAGAAGCTCCTACAATGAGCAGTTCTTC; CDR3 protein: CSALRGRSSYNEQFF; V gene: TRBV29-1; J gene: TRBJ2-1; D gene: NA; clone size: many
CDR3 DNA: TGCGCCAGCAGCCCACTAGGGACAGCCGGAAACACCATATATTTT; CDR3 protein: CASSPLGTAGNTIYF; V gene: TRBV5-1; J gene: TRBJ1-3; D gene: TRBD1; clone size: NA
CDR3 DNA: TGCGCCAGCAGCACAGGGGACAATGAGCAGTTCTTC; CDR3 protein: CASSTGDNEQFF; V gene: TRBV10-2; J gene: TRBJ2-1; D gene: TRBD1; clone size: NA
CDR3 DNA: TGTGCCAGCAGTTCCAGTGGCACCGGGGAGCTGTTTTTT; CDR3 protein: CASSSSGTGELFF; V gene: TRBV7-9; J gene: TRBJ2-2; D gene: NA; clone size: few
CDR3 DNA: TGTGCCAGCAGCCTACCTTTCGGGACAGGGAGAAACACCATATATTTT; CDR3 protein: CASSLPFGTGRNTIYF; V gene: TRBV3-1; J gene: TRBJ1-3; D gene: TRBD1; clone size: few
CDR3 DNA: TGCGCCAGCACGGCGGGGGACTACAATGAGCAGTTCTTC; CDR3 protein: CASTAGDYNEQFF; V gene: TRBV5-1; J gene: TRBJ2-1; D gene: TRBD2; clone size: NA
CDR3 DNA: TGTGCCAGCACCCTCCCGGGGAACTATGGCTACACCTTC; CDR3 protein: CASTLPGNYGYTF; V gene: TRBV7-9; J gene: TRBJ1-2; D gene: NA; clone size: NA
CDR3 DNA: TGTGCCAGCAGCTTAGATGTAAGGGAACGAGACACCGGGGAGCTGTTTTTT; CDR3 protein: CASSLDVRERDTGELFF; V gene: TRBV7-9; J gene: TRBJ2-2; D gene: NA; clone size: many
CDR3 DNA: TGTGCCAGCAGTTTCACCCAACCGAACACTGAAGCTTTCTTT; CDR3 protein: CASSFTQPNTEAFF; V gene: TRBV12-3/TRBV12-4; J gene: TRBJ1-1; D gene: NA; clone size: few
CDR3 DNA: TGTGCCAGCACCCTCGGAAGGGGGGGCAGCACAGATACGCAGTATTTT; CDR3 protein: CASTLGRGGSTDTQYF; V gene: TRBV5-5; J gene: TRBJ2-3; D gene: NA; clone size: NA
CDR3 DNA: TGCGCCAGCAGAGCGACTAGCGGGGGCCAGATCCAGTACTTC; CDR3 protein: CASRATSGGQIQYF; V gene: TRBV10-1; J gene: TRBJ2-5; D gene: TRBD2; clone size: NA
CDR3 DNA: TGCGCCAGCAGCTTCGGCAGGGGGTCCTCGGACTATGGCTACACCTTC; CDR3 protein: CASSFGRGSSDYGYTF; V gene: TRBV5-1; J gene: TRBJ1-2; D gene: TRBD1; clone size: NA
CDR3 DNA: TGCAGCGTGGGGGGCAGGGTCTATGGCTACACCTTC; CDR3 protein: CSVGGRVYGYTF; V gene: TRBV29-1; J gene: TRBJ1-2; D gene: NA; clone size: NA
CDR3 DNA: TGCAGTGCTAAGGAGGGTGGTCAGCCCCAGCATTTT; CDR3 protein: CSAKEGGQPQHF; V gene: TRBV20-1; J gene: TRBJ1-5; D gene: NA; clone size: few
CDR3 DNA: TGTGCCAGCAGCTTTCACAGTGCCGACGGTGAGCAGTTCTTC; CDR3 protein: CASSFHSADGEQFF; V gene: TRBV5-5; J gene: TRBJ2-1; D gene: NA; clone size: few
CDR3 DNA: TGTGCCAGCAGACCCGGCTGGACTAATCAGCCCCAGCATTTT; CDR3 protein: CASRPGWTNQPQHF; V gene: TRBV27; J gene: TRBJ1-5; D gene: NA; clone size: NA
CDR3 DNA: TGCAGCGTTGAAAATCTGAACACTGAAGCTTTCTTT; CDR3 protein: CSVENLNTEAFF; V gene: TRBV29-1; J gene: TRBJ1-1; D gene: NA; clone size: NA
CDR3 DNA: TGCAGTGCTAGAAGGCGGGGGCAATGGGCAGATACGCAGTATTTT; CDR3 protein: CSARRRGQWADTQYF; V gene: TRBV20-1; J gene: TRBJ2-3; D gene: NA; clone size: once
CDR3 DNA: TGCAGTGCTAGAGTCGGGACAGGGGGCAGCGAGACCCAGTACTTC; CDR3 protein: CSARVGTGGSETQYF; V gene: TRBV20-1; J gene: TRBJ2-5; D gene: TRBD1; clone size: few
CDR3 DNA: TGTGCCAGCAGCTCCGGGACCCTATACGAGCAGTACTTC; CDR3 protein: CASSSGTLYEQYF; V gene: TRBV5-5; J gene: TRBJ2-7; D gene: NA; clone size: NA
CDR3 DNA: TGTGCCAGCAGCTGGGTGCCCTTGGGTGGAACTGAAGCTTTCTTT; CDR3 protein: CASSWVPLGGTEAFF; V gene: TRBV7-2; J gene: TRBJ1-1; D gene: NA; clone size: few
CDR3 DNA: TGTGCCAGCAGCTTAGATGACAGGGATACCCACGAGCAGTACTTC; CDR3 protein: CASSLDDRDTHEQYF; V gene: TRBV7-8; J gene: TRBJ2-7; D gene: TRBD1; clone size: NA
CDR3 DNA: TGTGCCAGCACCCCCAGGGGATCCGGGGAGCTGTTTTTT; CDR3 protein: CASTPRGSGELFF; V gene: TRBV9; J gene: TRBJ2-2; D gene: NA; clone size: NA
CDR3 DNA: TGCGCCAGCAGCTTGTCAGGCGGGGGGCTAGGAAACACCATATATTTT; CDR3 protein: CASSLSGGGLGNTIYF; V gene: TRBV5-1; J gene: TRBJ1-3; D gene: NA; clone size: NA
CDR3 DNA: TGTGCCATCAGTGTGGGCCTTGGGTACTACGAGCAGTACTTC; CDR3 protein: CAISVGLGYYEQYF; V gene: TRBV10-3; J gene: TRBJ2-7; D gene: NA; clone size: NA
CDR3 DNA: TGCAGTGCTAGAGAGGGACAGAAGGAGCAGTTCTTC; CDR3 protein: CSAREGQKEQFF; V gene: TRBV20-1; J gene: TRBJ2-1; D gene: TRBD1; clone size: few
CDR3 DNA: TGTGCCAGCACCCAATCGGGGGGGCTTAGTGGCTACACCTTC; CDR3 protein: CASTQSGGLSGYTF; V gene: TRBV9; J gene: TRBJ1-2; D gene: NA; clone size: few
CDR3 DNA: TGCGCCAGCAGTAAAGAGGCCCGGGATACGCAGTATTTT; CDR3 protein: CASSKEARDTQYF; V gene: TRBV4-3; J gene: TRBJ2-3; D gene: NA; clone size: NA
CDR3 DNA: TGCAGCGTCCGTGGGGATAGCTCTGGGGCCAACGTCCTGACTTTC; CDR3 protein: CSVRGDSSGANVLTF; V gene: TRBV29-1; J gene: TRBJ2-6; D gene: NA; clone size: NA
CDR3 DNA: TGTGCCAGCAGGAGACCCTTGGGGACAGTCAAGCAGTTCTTC; CDR3 protein: CASRRPLGTVKQFF; V gene: TRBV28; J gene: TRBJ2-1; D gene: TRBD1; clone size: NA
CDR3 DNA: TGCGCCAGCAGCCAACTAGCGTCCGGGGAGCTGTTTTTT; CDR3 protein: CASSQLASGELFF; V gene: TRBV4-1; J gene: TRBJ2-2; D gene: NA; clone size: NA
CDR3 DNA: TGCGCCAGCAGCCATCGTCACACAGATACGCAGTATTTT; CDR3 protein: CASSHRHTDTQYF; V gene: TRBV4-1; J gene: TRBJ2-3; D gene: NA; clone size: NA
CDR3 DNA: TGTGCCAGCAGCCTCAGCCGGGACACCGGGTGGGCTTTCTTT; CDR3 protein: CASSLSRDTGWAFF; V gene: TRBV28; J gene: TRBJ1-1; D gene: NA; clone size: NA
CDR3 DNA: TGTGCCCCCACAGGGGGCGCTTGTAGCGGCTACACCTTC; CDR3 protein: CAPTGGACSGYTF; V gene: TRBV27; J gene: TRBJ1-2; D gene: TRBD1; clone size: NA
CDR3 DNA: TGTGCCAGCAGCGACGGACAGGGGTGGGAGTCCCAGCATTTT; CDR3 protein: CASSDGQGWESQHF; V gene: TRBV6-5; J gene: TRBJ1-5; D gene: TRBD1; clone size: NA
CDR3 DNA: TGCAGCGTTGAGAAAGGGACAGGGGGGAGCGAGCAGTACTTC; CDR3 protein: CSVEKGTGGSEQYF; V gene: TRBV29-1; J gene: TRBJ2-7; D gene: TRBD1; clone size: few
CDR3 DNA: TGCAGCGCGGTACAAGCAACTAATGAAAAACTGTTTTTT; CDR3 protein: CSAVQATNEKLFF; V gene: TRBV29-1; J gene: TRBJ1-4; D gene: NA; clone size: few
CDR3 DNA: TGTGCCAGCAAGGATACCGGGACAGGGGGCACGGATACGCAGTATTTT; CDR3 protein: CASKDTGTGGTDTQYF; V gene: TRBV6-1; J gene: TRBJ2-3; D gene: TRBD1; clone size: NA
CDR3 DNA: TGTGCCAGCAGCGCCCGGACGAGCACAGATACGCAGTATTTT; CDR3 protein: CASSARTSTDTQYF; V gene: TRBV9; J gene: TRBJ2-3; D gene: NA; clone size: NA
CDR3 DNA: TGTGCCAGCAGTTACCCCCAACAGGGTATCGAGCAGTACTTC; CDR3 protein: CASSYPQQGIEQYF; V gene: TRBV6-2/TRBV6-3; J gene: TRBJ2-7; D gene: NA; clone size: few
CDR3 DNA: TGTGCCAGCTCACCCCCGAGCGGCTACGGAGGCGGGGAGCTGTTTTTT; CDR3 protein: CASSPPSGYGGGELFF; V gene: TRBV18; J gene: TRBJ2-2; D gene: NA; clone size: many
CDR3 DNA: TGTGCCAGCACCCGTTCCGGTGAGGATGGTGAAAAACTGTTTTTT; CDR3 protein: CASTRSGEDGEKLFF; V gene: TRBV6-2/TRBV6-3; J gene: TRBJ1-4; D gene: NA; clone size: NA
CDR3 DNA: TGTGCCAGCAGTTTGGCAGGGCCTCTGAACACTGAAGCTTTCTTT; CDR3 protein: CASSLAGPLNTEAFF; V gene: TRBV12-3/TRBV12-4; J gene: TRBJ1-1; D gene: NA; clone size: NA
CDR3 DNA: TGTGCCAGCAGCCAAGAAGGGGGGTCCTCTGGGGCCAACGTCCTGACTTTC; CDR3 protein: CASSQEGGSSGANVLTF; V gene: TRBV4-2; J gene: TRBJ2-6; D gene: NA; clone size: NA
CDR3 DNA: TGTGCCAGCAGCCTGGACATCGATCAGCCCCAGCATTTT; CDR3 protein: CASSLDIDQPQHF; V gene: TRBV7-8; J gene: TRBJ1-5; D gene: NA; clone size: few
CDR3 DNA: TGCAGTGTCAGCCGACTAGCGGGGGGCCAGGAGACCCAGTACTTC; CDR3 protein: CSVSRLAGGQETQYF; V gene: TRBV20-1; J gene: TRBJ2-5; D gene: TRBD2; clone size: many
CDR3 DNA: TGTGCCAGCAGCCAAGAACCAGGAGGGACCTTCCGGGGCTACACCTTC; CDR3 protein: CASSQEPGGTFRGYTF; V gene: TRBV14; J gene: TRBJ1-2; D gene: NA; clone size: NA
CDR3 DNA: TGTGCCAGCAGCGCCGACGGCGGGGGGGCGAGAGATACGCAGTATTTT; CDR3 protein: CASSADGGGARDTQYF; V gene: TRBV7-2; J gene: TRBJ2-3; D gene: TRBD2; clone size: few